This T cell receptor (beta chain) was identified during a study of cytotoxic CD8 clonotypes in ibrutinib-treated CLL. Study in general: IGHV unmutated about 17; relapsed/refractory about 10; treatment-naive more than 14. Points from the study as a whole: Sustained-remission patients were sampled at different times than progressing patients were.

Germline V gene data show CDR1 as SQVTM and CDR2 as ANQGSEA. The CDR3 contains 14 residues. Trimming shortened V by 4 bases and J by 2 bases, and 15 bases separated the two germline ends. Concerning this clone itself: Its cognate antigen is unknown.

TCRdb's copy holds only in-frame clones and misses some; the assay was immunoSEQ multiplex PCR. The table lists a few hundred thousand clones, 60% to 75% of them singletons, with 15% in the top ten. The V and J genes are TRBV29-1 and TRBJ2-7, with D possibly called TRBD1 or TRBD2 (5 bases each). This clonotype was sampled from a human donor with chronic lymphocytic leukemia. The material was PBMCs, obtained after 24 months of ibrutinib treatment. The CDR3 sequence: CSVVLGTHAYEQYF. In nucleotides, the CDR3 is TGCAGCGTTGTATTAGGGACCCACGCCTACGAGCAGTACTTC.